This entry lists 25 T cell receptor beta chains sequenced from one sample in a study of T cell repertoires in MIS-A myocarditis. Sequencing was performed with immunoSEQ multiplex PCR; in TCRdb, only in-frame clones are kept and a portion is missing. The sample carries approximately 10,000 clones, around 89% recorded once. The specimen was thoracic lymph node tissue obtained at autopsy. The receptors derive from a man between 18 and 29 years old with fulminant myocarditis from multisystem inflammatory syndrome in adults (MIS-A) after COVID-19.

For the CDR3, the DNA is TGTGCCAGCGCCTGGGGGGGTGTGAACACTGAAGCTTTCTTT. Translating it yields CASAWGGVNTEAFF. The V and J genes are TRBV3-1 (or the pseudogene TRBV3-2) and TRBJ1-1, with TRBD1 as a possible D gene (5 bases). CDR3 length: 14 residues. V lost 8 bases to trimming and J lost 0 bases, with 13 bases between them. The germline CDR1 and CDR2 sequences are LGHDT and YNNKEL (reference sequence).

This clone was picked up a small number of times. This chain uses TRBV6-4 with TRBJ2-1; D is unresolved. CDR3 length: 15 residues. Germline CDR1 and CDR2: MRHNA and SNTAGT. Trimming left V 0 bases short and J 4 bases short, with 10 bases between. The CDR3: CASSDSWEGYNEQFF. The CDR3 coding sequence is TGTGCCAGCAGTGACTCATGGGAAGGGTACAATGAGCAGTTCTTC.

This clone was found once. The gene calls are TRBV19 and TRBJ1-1; TRBD1 aligns across 10 bases. Germline CDR1 LNHDA, CDR2 SQIVND (reference sequence). This CDR3 contains 14 residues. The trim removed 8 bases at V and 5 bases at J, leaving 8 bases unmatched. The CDR3 loop is CASSTGGLNTEAFF. Written as DNA, the CDR3 is TGTGCCAGTTCGACAGGGGGCCTAAATACTGAAGCTTTCTTT.

CDR3 amino acids: CASSDAGQPRYYGYTF. DNA of the CDR3: TGTGCCAGCAGTGATGCAGGGCAACCGAGATACTATGGCTACACCTTC. The rearrangement links TRBV6-1 to TRBJ1-2, with D possibly being TRBD1 (5 bases). The CDR3 has 16 residues. V lost 3 bases and J lost 3, with 17 bases in between. Per germline, CDR1 MNHNS and CDR2 SASEGT.

The rearrangement uses TRBV5-1 and TRBJ1-2; 10 nucleotides line up with TRBD1. Germline-derived CDR1 and CDR2 are SGHRS and YFSETQ. The CDR3 runs to 15 residues. The J segment lost 3 bases and the V segment lost 5 bases, leaving 7 bases of the junction unmatched. CDR3 amino acids: CASRPNDRGHYGYTF. DNA of the CDR3: TGCGCCAGCAGACCCAACGACAGGGGGCACTATGGCTACACCTTC.

The chain is built from TRBV28 and TRBJ2-7, with 8 bases fitting TRBD2. V shed 5 bases, J shed 3 bases, and the junction held 6 bases outside the gene matches. Germline-derived CDR1 and CDR2 are MDHEN and SYDVKM. CDR3 size: 14 residues. In nucleotides, the CDR3 is TGTGCCAGCAGTATAGCGGGATCGTTCTACGAGCAGTACTTC. Its protein product is CASSIAGSFYEQYF.

The chain employs TRBV24-1 and TRBJ1-5, with D possibly matching TRBD1 (6 bases). CDR1 KGHDR and CDR2 SFDVKD come from the germline V gene. The CDR3 is 13 residues long. Trimming pared 5 bases from V and 5 bases from J, leaving 9 bases between. The CDR3 reads CATSGQGYQPQHF. CDR3 coding DNA: TGTGCCACCAGTGGTCAGGGGTATCAGCCCCAGCATTTT.

V usage is TRBV4-1 and J usage is TRBJ1-5; 7 positions agree with TRBD1. Losses at the gene ends were 0 bases for V and 5 bases for J; bases not matched to a gene: 7. This CDR3 is 16 amino acids long. Germline V gene lookup returns CDR1 MGHRA and CDR2 YSYEKL. As DNA, the CDR3 is TGCGCCAGCAGCCAAGATCCCGGGACAGAGTATCAGCCCCAGCATTTT. Translation: CASSQDPGTEYQPQHF.

The gene calls are TRBV9 and TRBJ1-6; TRBD1 agrees at 8 bases. This CDR3 comprises 13 residues. CDR1 and CDR2 (germline): SGDLS, YYNGEE. Trimming at V came to 2 bases and at J to 10 bases, leaving 2 bases not matched to a gene. CDR3 amino acids: CASSVDRGSPLHF. DNA of the CDR3: TGTGCCAGCAGCGTTGACAGGGGATCACCCCTCCACTTT.

The chain has TRBV28 and TRBJ1-5; 9 bases align to TRBD1. Trimming took 6 bases from V and 2 from J; bases not matched to a gene: 11. The CDR3 sequence is 17 residues long. CDR1 and CDR2 (germline): MDHEN, SYDVKM. The chain's CDR3 is CASSSSGTGNRNQPQHF. The CDR3 DNA follows: TGTGCCAGCAGCTCCTCCGGGACAGGGAACCGCAATCAGCCCCAGCATTTT. The complete variable domain, with remaining parts taken from reference TRBV28 and TRBJ1-5, reads DVKVTQSSRYLVKRTGEKVFLECVQDMDHENMFWYRQDPGLGLRLIYFSYDVKMKEKGDIPEGYSVSREKKERFSLILESASTNQTSMYLCASSSSGTGNRNQPQHFGDGTRLSIL.

The chain employs TRBV5-8 and TRBJ2-2; perhaps TRBD1 as D (5 bases). This CDR3 region has 13 residues. The germline V gene encodes CDR1 SGHTS and CDR2 YDEGEE. V dropped 2 bases and J dropped 6 bases, with 8 bases sitting between them. CDR3: CASSLGASGELFF. In DNA, the CDR3 is TGTGCCAGCAGCTTAGGGGCATCCGGGGAGCTGTTTTTT. Complete variable domain (other parts from reference TRBV5-8 and TRBJ2-2): EAGVTQSPTHLIKTRGQQATLRCSPISGHTSVYWYQQALGLGLQFLLWYDEGEERNRGNFPPRFSGRQFPNYSSELNVNALELEDSALYLCASSLGASGELFFGEGSRLTVL.

This chain joins TRBV3-1 (or the pseudogene TRBV3-2) and TRBJ1-1; unclear D gene. Trimming took 0 bases from V and 5 from J, leaving 7 bases between them. In germline, CDR1 is LGHDT, CDR2 YNNKEL (reference sequence). The CDR3 contains 13 residues. In nucleotides, the CDR3 is TGTGCCAGCAGCCAAGATCCCGCGACTGAAGCTTTCTTT. Its protein is CASSQDPATEAFF.

This clone was seen once. The V gene is TRBV7-2, the J gene TRBJ2-1; 10 nucleotides agree with TRBD2. The CDR3 has 15 amino acids. V gave up 5 bases and J gave up 9 bases; unmatched junction bases: 10. The V gene's germline CDR1 is SGHTA and CDR2 FQGNSA. CDR3 sequence (DNA): TGTGCCAGCAGCCCCACTAGCGGGGAAAGAACTGAGCAGTTCTTC. This codes for CASSPTSGERTEQFF.

J is TRBJ1-1 and V is TRBV5-1; no firm D call. Looked up from germline, CDR1 is SGHRS and CDR2 is YFSETQ. V lost 4 bases, J lost 5 bases, and 18 bases lay in between. CDR3 size: 15 residues. CDR3 in amino acids: CASSPGVTSRTEAFF. In DNA, the CDR3 is TGCGCCAGCAGCCCCGGGGTCACCTCGCGAACTGAAGCTTTCTTT.

The rearrangement links TRBV4-2 to TRBJ1-3, with D tentatively TRBD1 (5 bases). CDR1 and CDR2 from the germline V gene are LGHNA and YNFKEQ. The CDR3 covers 16 residues. Trimming left V 1 base short and J 0 bases short, with 10 bases between. The CDR3 here is CASSQGGGISGNTIYF. CDR3 bases: TGTGCCAGCAGCCAAGGGGGCGGGATCTCTGGAAACACCATATATTTT.

The V gene is TRBV28, the J gene TRBJ1-5, with D unresolved. Trimming cost V 3 bases and J 3 bases, with 15 bases left between them. This CDR3 region has 16 residues. Looked up from germline, CDR1 is MDHEN and CDR2 is SYDVKM. In DNA form, the CDR3 reads TGTGCCAGCAGTTTCCACCCGGGGAATAACAATCAGCCCCAGCATTTT. This sequence encodes CASSFHPGNNNQPQHF.

This rearrangement joins TRBV12-3 or TRBV12-4 to TRBJ1-6; no reliable D call. This CDR3 is built from 13 residues. Trimming removed 0 bases from V and 10 bases from J, with 7 bases in between. The CDR3 DNA follows: TGTGCCAGCAGTTTAGCAGGGTTATCACCCCTCCACTTT. The encoded protein is CASSLAGLSPLHF.

The V and J genes are TRBV5-4 and TRBJ1-2; TRBD1 might be the D (6 bases). V lost 3 bases to trimming and J lost 4 bases, with 7 bases between them. This CDR3 region has 12 residues. The germline CDR1 and CDR2 sequences are SGHNT and YYREEE (reference sequence). The CDR3 nucleotides read TGTGCCAGCAGCTCGGACAGCTATGGCTACACCTTC. Its protein product is CASSSDSYGYTF.

A few counts support this clone. The V and J genes are TRBV10-3 and TRBJ1-5; D perhaps matches TRBD1 (5 bases). The CDR3 covers 16 residues. V shed 0 bases and J shed 6 bases, with 15 bases lying between them. From germline, CDR1 is ENHRY and CDR2 SYGVKD. CDR3 amino acids: CAISESRAGMVQPQHF. The DNA for the CDR3 is TGTGCCATCAGTGAGTCTCGGGCAGGGATGGTTCAGCCCCAGCATTTT.

The chain combines TRBV30 with TRBJ2-1; 10 bases fit TRBD2. Germline CDR1 GTSNPN, CDR2 SVGIG (reference sequence). The CDR3 totals 14 residues. V trimming: 3 bases; J trimming: 8 bases; junction bases outside the gene matches: 7. The CDR3 sequence: CAWSFLAGVDEQFF. The CDR3 coding sequence is TGTGCCTGGAGCTTCCTAGCGGGAGTTGATGAGCAGTTCTTC.

This chain uses TRBV6-2 or TRBV6-3 with TRBJ1-1; TRBD1 matches at 8 bases. J was trimmed by 5 bases and V by 5 bases; bases with no gene match: 10. The length of the CDR3 is 15 residues. Germline CDR1 and CDR2: MNHEY and SVGEGT. This CDR3 is CASSLQTGGGTEAFF. The CDR3 coding sequence is TGTGCCAGCAGTCTTCAAACAGGGGGGGGGACTGAAGCTTTCTTT.

The gene calls are TRBV28 and TRBJ2-1; no definite D call. Germline loops: CDR1 MDHEN, CDR2 SYDVKM. V lost 8 bases and J 9 bases, leaving 11 bases between the germline ends. The CDR3 has 11 residues. CDR3 protein: CASAFRGEQFF. DNA of the CDR3: TGTGCCAGCGCATTCCGCGGTGAGCAGTTCTTC.

The chain joins TRBV28 to TRBJ2-3; 8 bases are a match to TRBD2. Looked up from germline, CDR1 is MDHEN and CDR2 is SYDVKM. V dropped 7 bases and J dropped 2; count of bases not matched to a gene: 17. CDR3 length: 18 amino acids. CDR3 DNA sequence: TGTGCCAGCATCGACCGTGAGAGAGCGGGAGTTTTCACAGATACGCAGTATTTT. As protein: CASIDRERAGVFTDTQYF.

V is TRBV5-8 and J is TRBJ1-1, with 12 bases fitting TRBD1. The germline CDR1 and CDR2 sequences are SGHTS and YDEGEE. This CDR3 is built from 17 residues. J lost 3 bases, V lost 1 base, and 7 bases had no gene match. CDR3 bases: TGTGCCAGCAGCTTGTACGGGACAGGGGGCGCGGACACTGAAGCTTTCTTT. Protein: CASSLYGTGGADTEAFF.

The J gene is TRBJ2-7, the V gene TRBV5-4; TRBD2 matches at 7 bases. Per germline, CDR1 SGHNT and CDR2 YYREEE (reference sequence). The CDR3 is 17 amino acids. V was pared by 4 bases and J by 5 bases, with 18 bases of the junction left unmatched. CDR3 coding DNA: TGTGCCAGCAGCCCCGGCGTGGCGGGAGTTAGAAGTAACGAGCAGTACTTC. This encodes CASSPGVAGVRSNEQYF.